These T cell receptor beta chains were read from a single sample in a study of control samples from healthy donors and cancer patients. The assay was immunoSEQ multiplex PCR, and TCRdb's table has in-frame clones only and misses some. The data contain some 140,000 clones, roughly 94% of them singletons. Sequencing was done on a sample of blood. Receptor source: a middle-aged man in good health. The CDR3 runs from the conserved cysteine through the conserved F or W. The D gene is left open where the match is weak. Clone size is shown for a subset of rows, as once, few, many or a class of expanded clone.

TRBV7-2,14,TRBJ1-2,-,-,CASSLGLGAEGYTF,TGTGCCAGCAGCTTAGGGTTAGGGGCAGAAGGCTACACCTTC
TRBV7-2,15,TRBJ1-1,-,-,CASSPMDSLNTEAFF,TGTGCCAGCAGCCCCATGGACAGTTTGAACACTGAAGCTTTCTTT
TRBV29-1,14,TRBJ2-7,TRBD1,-,CSVRPTGISYEQYF,TGCAGCGTTCGGCCGACAGGGATATCCTACGAGCAGTACTTC
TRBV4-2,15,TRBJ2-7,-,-,CASSQVAGLIKGQYF,TGTGCCAGCAGCCAAGTGGCAGGGCTGATCAAGGGGCAGTACTTC
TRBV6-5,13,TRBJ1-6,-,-,CASSFRQASPLHF,TGTGCCAGCAGTTTCCGACAGGCTTCACCCCTCCACTTT
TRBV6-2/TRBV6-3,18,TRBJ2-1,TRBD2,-,CASSYSTRDGRTYNEQFF,TGTGCCAGCAGTTACTCGACGCGTGACGGGAGGACCTACAATGAGCAGTTCTTC
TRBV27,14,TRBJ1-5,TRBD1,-,CASSPGQPNQPQHF,TGTGCCAGCAGCCCGGGACAGCCGAATCAGCCCCAGCATTTT
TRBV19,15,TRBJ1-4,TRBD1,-,CASRTRDRRNEKLFF,TGTGCCAGTAGGACCCGGGACAGAAGAAATGAAAAACTGTTTTTT
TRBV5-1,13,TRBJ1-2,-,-,CASSLSGGDGYTF,TGCGCCAGCAGCTTGTCCGGGGGGGATGGCTACACCTTC
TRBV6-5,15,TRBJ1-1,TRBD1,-,CASSKNRGGSTEAFF,TGTGCCAGCAGCAAGAACAGGGGAGGCAGCACTGAAGCTTTCTTT
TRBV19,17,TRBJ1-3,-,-,CASSISSAGNPGNTIYF,TGTGCCAGTAGTATAAGTTCAGCGGGAAACCCTGGAAACACCATATATTTT
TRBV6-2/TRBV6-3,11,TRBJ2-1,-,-,CASSNYNEQFF,TGTGCCAGCAGCAACTACAATGAGCAGTTCTTC
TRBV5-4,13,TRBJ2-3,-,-,CASSLASTDTQYF,TGTGCCAGCAGCTTGGCTAGCACAGATACGCAGTATTTT
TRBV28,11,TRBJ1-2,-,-,CASSPAYGYTF,TGTGCCAGCAGTCCGGCCTATGGCTACACCTTC
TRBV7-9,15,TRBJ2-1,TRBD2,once,CASSPLGGGYNEQFF,TGTGCCAGCAGCCCCCTGGGCGGGGGTTACAATGAGCAGTTCTTC
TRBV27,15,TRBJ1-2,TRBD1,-,CASSSAGTGIHGYTF,TGTGCCAGCAGTTCTGCCGGGACAGGGATCCATGGCTACACCTTC
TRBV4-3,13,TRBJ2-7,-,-,CASSQARYYEQYF,TGCGCCAGCAGCCAAGCCAGGTACTACGAGCAGTACTTC
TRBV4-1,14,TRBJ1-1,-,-,CASSRPQANTEAFF,TGCGCCAGCAGCCGCCCTCAGGCTAACACTGAAGCTTTCTTT
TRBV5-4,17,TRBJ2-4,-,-,CASSLGGRPLAKNIQYF,TGTGCCAGCAGCTTGGGGGGAAGACCTTTAGCCAAAAACATTCAGTACTTC
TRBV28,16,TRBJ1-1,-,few,CASSKSGDLRPTEAFF,TGTGCCAGCAGCAAAAGTGGGGACCTCAGGCCCACTGAAGCTTTCTTT
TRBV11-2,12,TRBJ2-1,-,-,CASSLVGREQFF,TGTGCCAGCAGCTTAGTGGGGCGAGAGCAGTTCTTC
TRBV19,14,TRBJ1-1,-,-,CASSISGMNTEAFF,TGTGCCAGTAGCATCAGCGGGATGAACACTGAAGCTTTCTTT
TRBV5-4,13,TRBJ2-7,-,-,CASSTTPGYEQYF,TGTGCCAGCAGCACCACCCCAGGGTATGAGCAGTACTTC
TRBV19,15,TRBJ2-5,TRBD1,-,CASRRINSGGETQYF,TGTGCCAGTAGGCGGATAAATTCAGGGGGAGAGACCCAGTACTTC
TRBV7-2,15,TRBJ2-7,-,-,CASSTTPDSSYEQYF,TGTGCCAGCAGCACGACCCCCGACAGCTCCTACGAGCAGTACTTC
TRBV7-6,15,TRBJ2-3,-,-,CASSLGGASTDTQYF,TGTGCCAGCAGCTTAGGGGGGGCTAGCACAGATACGCAGTATTTT
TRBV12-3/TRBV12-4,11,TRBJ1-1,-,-,CASRTVREAFF,TGTGCCAGCAGGACAGTTAGAGAAGCTTTCTTT
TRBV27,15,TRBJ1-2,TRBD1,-,CASSLRGQGGYGYTF,TGTGCCAGCAGCTTGCGGGGACAGGGGGGTTATGGCTACACCTTC
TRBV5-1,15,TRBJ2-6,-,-,CASRWALGGANVLTF,TGCGCCAGCAGATGGGCCCTCGGTGGGGCCAACGTCCTGACTTTC
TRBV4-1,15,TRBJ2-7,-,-,CASSQWEGVSYEQYF,TGCGCCAGCAGCCAATGGGAGGGGGTCTCCTACGAGCAGTACTTC
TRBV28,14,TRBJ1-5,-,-,CASSLGNSHQPQHF,TGTGCCAGCAGTTTGGGGAACAGCCATCAGCCCCAGCATTTT
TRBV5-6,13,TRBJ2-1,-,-,CASSLGLSNEQFF,TGTGCCAGCAGCTTGGGACTTAGCAATGAGCAGTTCTTC
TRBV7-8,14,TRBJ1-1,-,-,CASSSLVGRAEAFF,TGTGCCAGCAGCTCCCTTGTGGGGAGGGCTGAAGCTTTCTTT
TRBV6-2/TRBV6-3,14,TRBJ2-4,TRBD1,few,CASSDRVYKNIQYF,TGTGCCAGCAGCGACAGGGTCTACAAAAACATTCAGTACTTC
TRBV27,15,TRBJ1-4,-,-,CASSTRRKGNEKLFF,TGTGCCAGCAGTACACGACGGAAAGGGAATGAAAAACTGTTTTTT
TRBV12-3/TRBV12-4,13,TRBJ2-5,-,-,CASMGGGKETQYF,TGTGCCAGCATGGGCGGGGGCAAAGAGACCCAGTACTTC
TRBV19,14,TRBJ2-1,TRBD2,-,CASTAGTRVDEQFF,TGTGCCAGTACCGCCGGGACTAGGGTCGATGAGCAGTTCTTC
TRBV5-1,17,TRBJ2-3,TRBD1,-,CASSSGFTGELTDTQYF,TGCGCCAGCAGCTCAGGGTTTACAGGGGAACTCACAGATACGCAGTATTTT
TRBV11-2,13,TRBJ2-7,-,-,CASSLDYRYEQYF,TGTGCCAGCAGCTTAGATTATCGATACGAGCAGTACTTC
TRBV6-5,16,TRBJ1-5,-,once,CASSYSSRGVNQPQHF,TGTGCCAGCAGTTACTCGAGTAGGGGCGTGAATCAGCCCCAGCATTTT
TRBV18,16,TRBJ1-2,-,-,CASSPGTGPPNYGYTF,TGTGCCAGCTCACCAGGGACTGGGCCCCCTAACTATGGCTACACCTTC
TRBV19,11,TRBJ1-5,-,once,CASGRDQPQHF,TGTGCCAGTGGGCGCGATCAGCCCCAGCATTTT
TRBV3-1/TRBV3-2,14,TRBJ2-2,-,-,CASSQERDTGELFF,TGTGCCAGCAGCCAAGAGAGAGATACCGGGGAGCTGTTTTTT
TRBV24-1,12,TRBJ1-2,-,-,CATSAANGGYTF,TGTGCCACCAGTGCCGCGAACGGGGGCTACACCTTC
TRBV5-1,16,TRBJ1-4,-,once,CASSLGSPVDNEKLFF,TGCGCCAGCAGCTTGGGCTCCCCGGTAGATAATGAAAAACTGTTTTTT
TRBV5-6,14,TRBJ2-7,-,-,CASSPVRVLNEQYF,TGTGCCAGCAGCCCCGTACGGGTACTCAACGAGCAGTACTTC
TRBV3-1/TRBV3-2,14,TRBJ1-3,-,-,CASTHRQRGNTIYF,TGTGCCAGCACCCATAGACAGAGGGGAAACACCATATATTTT
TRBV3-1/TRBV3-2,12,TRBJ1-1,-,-,CASSLGNTEAFF,TGTGCCAGCAGCCTGGGGAACACTGAAGCTTTCTTT
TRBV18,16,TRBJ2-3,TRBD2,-,CASSPPNGGGTDTQYF,TGTGCCAGCTCACCACCTAACGGGGGGGGAACAGATACGCAGTATTTT
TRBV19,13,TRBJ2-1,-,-,CASSINIYNEQFF,TGTGCCAGTAGTATCAACATATACAATGAGCAGTTCTTC
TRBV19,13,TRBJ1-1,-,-,CASSPRVNTEAFF,TGTGCCAGTAGTCCCAGGGTGAACACTGAAGCTTTCTTT
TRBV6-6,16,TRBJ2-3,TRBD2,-,CASRTSGGKITDTQYF,TGTGCCAGCAGAACTAGCGGGGGGAAAATCACAGATACGCAGTATTTT
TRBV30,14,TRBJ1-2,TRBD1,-,CAWRAGGTASGYTF,TGTGCCTGGAGGGCAGGGGGGACGGCCTCAGGCTACACCTTC
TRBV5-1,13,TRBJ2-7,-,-,CASSSAQGYEQYF,TGCGCCAGCAGCTCCGCGCAGGGGTACGAGCAGTACTTC
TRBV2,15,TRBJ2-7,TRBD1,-,CASVNSPQGVNEQYF,TGTGCCAGCGTGAACAGCCCCCAGGGGGTGAACGAGCAGTACTTC